The 15 T cell receptor beta chains below were found in one sample sequenced in a study of blood T cell repertoires in COVID-19. Assay used: immunoSEQ multiplex PCR; TCRdb lists only in-frame clones, some missing. Of about 190,000 clones in the sample, around 79% are singletons; the top ten hold over 10%. The sequenced sample consisted of peripheral blood. The source of these receptors is a woman between 45 and 60 years old with acute or convalescent COVID-19.

This rearrangement joins TRBV6-5 to TRBJ2-7; D not resolved. Trimming removed 6 bases at V and 0 bases at J, with 6 bases between. This CDR3 comprises 12 residues. Germline V gene sequence: CDR1 MNHEY, CDR2 SVGAGI. CDR3 amino acids: CASRASSYEQYF. In DNA form, the CDR3 reads TGTGCCAGCAGGGCTAGCTCCTACGAGCAGTACTTC.

V and J are TRBV6-5 and TRBJ1-2, with TRBD1 as a possible D gene (6 bases). This CDR3 contains 13 residues. The V gene's germline CDR1 is MNHEY and CDR2 SVGAGI. Between the trimmed V and J ends, which lost 6 bases and 1 base, there was a span of 9 bases. This CDR3 reads CASRPQGNYGYTF. CDR3 nucleotide sequence: TGTGCCAGCAGACCACAGGGTAACTATGGCTACACCTTC.

About this clone: In the same sample, other DNA sequences code for this CDR3. This chain uses TRBV28 with TRBJ2-7, with 7 bases identical to TRBD2. Germline loops: CDR1 MDHEN, CDR2 SYDVKM. Germline trimming cut 5 bases from V and 3 bases from J; bases unmatched to any gene: 4. The CDR3 spans 13 residues. CDR3 loop: CASSLPGGYEQYF. DNA of the CDR3: TGTGCCAGCAGTCTCCCGGGGGGCTACGAGCAGTACTTC.

The rearrangement joins TRBV28 to TRBJ2-7, with a tentative D call TRBD1 (6 bases). Trimming removed 6 bases from V and 1 base from J, with 13 bases in between. The V gene's germline CDR1 is MDHEN and CDR2 SYDVKM. The CDR3 contains 14 residues. CDR3 amino acids: CASSWDTRSYEQYF. CDR3 nucleotide sequence: TGTGCCAGCAGCTGGGACACTCGATCCTACGAGCAGTACTTC.

The chain couples TRBV10-3 to TRBJ1-1; D is unclear. Germline V gene lookup returns CDR1 ENHRY and CDR2 SYGVKD. This CDR3 region has 13 residues. Trimming cost V 8 bases and J 1 base, with 11 bases left between them. The CDR3 loop reads CAIQTAENTEAFF. In DNA form, the CDR3 reads TGTGCCATCCAAACAGCGGAGAACACTGAAGCTTTCTTT.

This clone was picked up one time. The chain employs TRBV2 and TRBJ2-5; 10 bases match TRBD1. After removal of 1 base from V and 7 bases from J, the junction contained 0 bases not matched to a gene. Germline assignment: CDR1 SNHLY and CDR2 FYNNEI. The CDR3 is made up of 13 amino acids. CDR3 in amino acids: CASSEGQGATQYF. The CDR3 DNA reads TGTGCCAGCAGTGAAGGACAGGGGGCGACCCAGTACTTC. Drawing the rest from reference TRBV2 and TRBJ2-5, the complete variable domain is EPEVTQTPSHQVTQMGQEVILRCVPISNHLYFYWYRQILGQKVEFLVSFYNNEISEKSEIFDDQFSVERPDGSNFTLKIRSTKLEDSAMYFCASSEGQGATQYFGPGTRLLVL.

The chain combines TRBV19 with TRBJ1-1, with unresolved D. The CDR3 loop spans 11 amino acids. Germline values: CDR1 LNHDA, CDR2 SQIVND (reference sequence). V lost 6 bases, J lost 6 bases, and 8 bases lay in between. The CDR3 sequence: CASRTQAEAFF. For the CDR3, the DNA is TGTGCCAGTAGGACACAAGCTGAAGCTTTCTTT. The whole variable domain, remainder taken from reference TRBV19 and TRBJ1-1, is DGGITQSPKYLFRKEGQNVTLSCEQNLNHDAMYWYRQDPGQGLRLIYYSQIVNDFQKGDIAEGYSVSREKKESFPLTVTSAQKNPTAFYLCASRTQAEAFFGQGTRLTVV.

The chain carries TRBV24-1 and TRBJ2-3, with 8 bases matching TRBD2. The CDR3 contains 13 residues. The trim removed 7 bases at V and 4 bases at J, leaving 3 bases unmatched. Germline V CDR1 and CDR2: KGHDR, SFDVKD. The CDR3 DNA follows: TGTGCCACCAGGGGAGCGGGAGCAGATACGCAGTATTTT. This sequence encodes CATRGAGADTQYF.

This sequence joins TRBV19 and TRBJ2-6, with D possibly TRBD2 on 5 matching bases. Germline assignment: CDR1 LNHDA and CDR2 SQIVND (reference sequence). The V and J ends lost 1 base and 1 base respectively, with 8 bases between them. The CDR3 is 16 amino acids. In nucleotides, the CDR3 is TGTGCCAGTAGTATAGGTCGGGGATCTGGGGCCAACGTCCTGACTTTC. This encodes CASSIGRGSGANVLTF.

This clone was detected only a few times. The V call is TRBV27, the J call TRBJ1-6; 7 bases line up with TRBD1. V lost 5 bases to trimming and J lost 0 bases; unmatched junction nucleotides: 7. From germline, CDR1 is MNHEY and CDR2 SMNVEV (reference sequence). The length of the CDR3 is 17 residues. Here the CDR3 DNA reads TGTGCCAGCAGTCCTCAGACAGGGTTCTCCTATAATTCACCCCTCCACTTT. It encodes CASSPQTGFSYNSPLHF.

Only a few counts were recorded for this clone. The chain carries TRBV5-1 and TRBJ1-3, with D possibly TRBD1 on 5 matching bases. The CDR3 totals 17 residues. Germline loops: CDR1 SGHRS, CDR2 YFSETQ. V lost 3 bases to trimming and J lost 2 bases, with 18 bases between them. The CDR3 nucleotides read TGCGCCAGCAGCTCCGGGGGAGGGTACGCGACTGGAAACACCATATATTTT. It codes for CASSSGGGYATGNTIYF.

The chain employs TRBV2 and TRBJ2-5; D not certain. Trimming took 7 bases from V and 0 from J, leaving 9 bases between them. Germline values: CDR1 SNHLY, CDR2 FYNNEI. The CDR3 length is 13 residues. CDR3 in amino acids: CASNDPYQETQYF. In DNA, the CDR3 is TGTGCCAGCAATGACCCGTACCAAGAGACCCAGTACTTC. The full variable domain, with the rest looked up from reference TRBV2 and TRBJ2-5, is EPEVTQTPSHQVTQMGQEVILRCVPISNHLYFYWYRQILGQKVEFLVSFYNNEISEKSEIFDDQFSVERPDGSNFTLKIRSTKLEDSAMYFCASNDPYQETQYFGPGTRLLVL.

The chain carries TRBV6-5 and TRBJ1-5, with 10 bases fitting TRBD1. After removal of 6 bases from V and 7 bases from J, the junction contained 9 bases not matched to a gene. The germline V gene encodes CDR1 MNHEY and CDR2 SVGAGI. This CDR3 is built from 15 residues. The CDR3 loop reads CASRPGTGAHQPQHF. CDR3 sequence (DNA): TGTGCCAGCAGACCAGGGACAGGGGCTCACCAGCCCCAGCATTTT.

This rearrangement joins TRBV18 to TRBJ2-7; maybe TRBD2 (5 bases). The V end lost 5 bases, the J end lost 3 bases, and 11 bases lay between the germline ends. This CDR3 has 13 residues. Germline CDR1 reads KGHSH; CDR2 reads LQKENI. The CDR3 DNA reads TGTGCCAGCTCATCCGGACTCTTCTACGAGCAGTACTTC. Encoded protein: CASSSGLFYEQYF.

The chain joins TRBV19 to TRBJ1-5; TRBD1 matches at 7 bases. The junction had 18 bases not matched to a gene; V was cut back by 3 bases and J by 1 base. The CDR3 has 20 amino acids. Germline CDR1 LNHDA, CDR2 SQIVND (reference sequence). This CDR3 is CASSITRLTGRHRSNQPQHF. CDR3 DNA sequence: TGTGCCAGTAGTATCACCCGCTTGACAGGGAGGCATAGGAGCAATCAGCCCCAGCATTTT.